The clone carrying this TCR beta chain was counted ten times or more. The antigen remains unidentified. The record originates from a study of early T cells in non-severe SARS-CoV-2 infection. As for the study in general: Unsorted whole blood bulk RNA was sequenced, with unpaired chains.

Overall study findings and caveats: Using VDJdb, the matching emphasized anti-spike CD8 responses while missing private and CD4 specificities.

Tagging with unique molecular identifiers was applied to individual cDNA molecules. TCRdb re-analysed the 5' RACE reads in MiXCR, keeping a single row per CDR3 protein. The repertoire holds about 100,000 distinct CDR3 sequences, over 10% seen once, with 3.1% in the top ten. CDR3 size: 15 residues. Per germline, CDR1 SGHAT and CDR2 FQNNGV. Trimming removed 1 base from V and 2 bases from J; junction bases left unmatched: 2. V gene TRBV11-2 combines with J gene TRBJ2-7, with 10 nucleotides matching TRBD2. This sequence originates from an adult who was a healthcare worker with PCR-confirmed SARS-CoV-2 infection or an uninfected control (not recorded which). The sample consisted of whole blood. This chain's CDR3 is CASSLGTSGPYEQYF. The CDR3 DNA sequence: TGTGCCAGCAGCTTAGGGACTAGCGGACCCTACGAGCAGTACTTC. The entire variable domain, with the rest obtained from reference TRBV11-2 and TRBJ2-7, is as follows: EAGVAQSPRYKIIEKRQSVAFWCNPISGHATLYWYQQILGQGPKLLIQFQNNGVVDDSQLPKDRFSAERLKGVDSTLKIQPAKLEDSAVYLCASSLGTSGPYEQYFGPGTRLTVT.